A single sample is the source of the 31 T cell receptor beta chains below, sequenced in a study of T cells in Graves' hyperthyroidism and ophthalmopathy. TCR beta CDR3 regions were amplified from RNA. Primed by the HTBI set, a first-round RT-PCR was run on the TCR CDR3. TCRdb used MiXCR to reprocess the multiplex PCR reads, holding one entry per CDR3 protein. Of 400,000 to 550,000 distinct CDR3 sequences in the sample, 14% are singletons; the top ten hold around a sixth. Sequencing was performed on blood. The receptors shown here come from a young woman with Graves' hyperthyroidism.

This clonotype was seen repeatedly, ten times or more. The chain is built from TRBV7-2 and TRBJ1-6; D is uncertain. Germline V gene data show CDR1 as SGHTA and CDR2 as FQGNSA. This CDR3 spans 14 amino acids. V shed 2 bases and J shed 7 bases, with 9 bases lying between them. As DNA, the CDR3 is TGTGCCAGCAGCTTACCTCGTTCCAATTCACCCCTCCACTTT. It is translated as CASSLPRSNSPLHF.

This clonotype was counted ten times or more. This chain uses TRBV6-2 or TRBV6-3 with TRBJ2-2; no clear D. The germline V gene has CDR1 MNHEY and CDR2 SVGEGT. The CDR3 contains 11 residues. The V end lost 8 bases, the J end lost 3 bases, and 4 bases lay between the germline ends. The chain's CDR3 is CASYYTGELFF. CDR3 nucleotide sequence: TGTGCCAGCTATTACACCGGGGAGCTGTTTTTT.

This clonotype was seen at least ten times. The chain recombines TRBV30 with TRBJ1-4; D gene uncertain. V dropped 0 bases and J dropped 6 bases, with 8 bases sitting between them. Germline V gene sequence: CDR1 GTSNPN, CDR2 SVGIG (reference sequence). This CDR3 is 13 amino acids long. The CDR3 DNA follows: TGTGCCTGGAGTGTTAGGTACGATGAAAAACTGTTTTTT. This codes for CAWSVRYDEKLFF.

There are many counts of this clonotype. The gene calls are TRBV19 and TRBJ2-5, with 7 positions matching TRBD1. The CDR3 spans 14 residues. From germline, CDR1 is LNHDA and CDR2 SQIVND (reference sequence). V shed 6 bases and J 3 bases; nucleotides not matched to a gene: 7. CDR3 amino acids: CASRNRGGEETQYF. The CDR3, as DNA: TGTGCCAGTAGGAACAGGGGTGGAGAAGAGACCCAGTACTTC.

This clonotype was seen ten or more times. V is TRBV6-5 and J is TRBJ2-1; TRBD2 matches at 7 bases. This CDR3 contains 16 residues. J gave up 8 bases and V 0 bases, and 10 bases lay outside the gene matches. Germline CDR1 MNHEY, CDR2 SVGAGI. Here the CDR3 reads CASSYSGGLFGDEQFF. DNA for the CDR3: TGTGCCAGCAGTTACTCTGGGGGACTATTCGGGGATGAGCAGTTCTTC.

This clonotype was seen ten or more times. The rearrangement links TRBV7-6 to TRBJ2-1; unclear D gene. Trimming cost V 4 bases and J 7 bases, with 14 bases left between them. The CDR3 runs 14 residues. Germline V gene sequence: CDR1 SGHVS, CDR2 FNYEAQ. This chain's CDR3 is CASSSRKGSNEQFF. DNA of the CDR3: TGTGCCAGCAGCTCCAGGAAGGGTTCAAATGAGCAGTTCTTC.

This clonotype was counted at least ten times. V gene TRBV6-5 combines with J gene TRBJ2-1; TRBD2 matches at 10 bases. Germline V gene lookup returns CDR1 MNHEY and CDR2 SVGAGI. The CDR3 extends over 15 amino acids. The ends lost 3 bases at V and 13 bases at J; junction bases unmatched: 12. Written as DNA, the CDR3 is TGTGCCAGCAGTTATATGAGCGGAGCGGGAGGGCCCCAGTTCTTC. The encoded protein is CASSYMSGAGGPQFF.

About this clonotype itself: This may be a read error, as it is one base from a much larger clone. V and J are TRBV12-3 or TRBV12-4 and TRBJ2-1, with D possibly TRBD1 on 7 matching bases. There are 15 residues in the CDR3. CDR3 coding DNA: TGTGCCAGCAGGTTAGGCCAGGGGGGCCACAATGAGCAGTTCTTC. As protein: CASRLGQGGHNEQFF.

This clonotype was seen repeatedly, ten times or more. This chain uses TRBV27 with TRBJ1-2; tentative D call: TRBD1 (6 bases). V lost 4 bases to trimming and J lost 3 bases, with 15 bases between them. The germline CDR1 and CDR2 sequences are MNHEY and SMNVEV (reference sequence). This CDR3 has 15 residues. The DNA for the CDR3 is TGTGCCAGCAGTTCCCGGGGGCGGGTTGACTATGGCTACACCTTC. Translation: CASSSRGRVDYGYTF.

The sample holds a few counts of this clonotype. The CDR3 nucleotides are TGTGCCAGCAGCGTAGCGGCAGCCGATCAGCCCCAGCATTTT. Amino acids: CASSVAAADQPQHF. The gene calls are TRBV9 and TRBJ1-5; D is unresolved. V was clipped by 0 bases and J by 5 bases, with 9 bases between them. Germline CDR1 SGDLS, CDR2 YYNGEE. The CDR3 spans 14 residues.

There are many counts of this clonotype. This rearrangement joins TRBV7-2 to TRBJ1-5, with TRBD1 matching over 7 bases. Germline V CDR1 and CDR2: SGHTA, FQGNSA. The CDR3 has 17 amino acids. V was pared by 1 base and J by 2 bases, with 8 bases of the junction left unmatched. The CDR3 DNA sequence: TGTGCCAGCAGCTTAGACAGGGGAAGTGGGGGCAATCAGCCCCAGCATTTT. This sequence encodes CASSLDRGSGGNQPQHF.

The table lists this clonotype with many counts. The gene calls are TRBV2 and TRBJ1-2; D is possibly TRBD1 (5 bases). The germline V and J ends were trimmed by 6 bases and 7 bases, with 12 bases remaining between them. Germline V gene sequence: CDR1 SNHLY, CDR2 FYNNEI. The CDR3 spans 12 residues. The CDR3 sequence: CASRNRSSGYTF. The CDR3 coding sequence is TGTGCCAGCAGAAACAGGTCGAGTGGCTACACCTTC.

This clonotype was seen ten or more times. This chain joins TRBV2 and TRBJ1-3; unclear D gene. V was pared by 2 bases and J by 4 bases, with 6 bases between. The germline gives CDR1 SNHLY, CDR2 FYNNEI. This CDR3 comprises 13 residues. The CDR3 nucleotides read TGTGCCAGCAGTGAAACCAGCGGAAACACCATATATTTT. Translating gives CASSETSGNTIYF.

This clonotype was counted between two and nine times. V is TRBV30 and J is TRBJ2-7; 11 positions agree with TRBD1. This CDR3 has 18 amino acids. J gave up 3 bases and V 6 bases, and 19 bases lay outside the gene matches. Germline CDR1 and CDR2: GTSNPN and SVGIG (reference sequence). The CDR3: CACLRRDRGTGGLYEQYF. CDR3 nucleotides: TGTGCCTGTTTGCGCCGGGACAGGGGGACGGGAGGCCTCTACGAGCAGTACTTC. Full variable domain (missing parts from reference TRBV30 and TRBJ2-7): SQTIHQWPATLVQPVGSPLSLECTVEGTSNPNLYWYRQAAGRGLQLLFYSVGIGQISSEVPQNLSASRPQDRQFILSSKKLLLSDSGFYLCACLRRDRGTGGLYEQYFGPGTRLTVT.

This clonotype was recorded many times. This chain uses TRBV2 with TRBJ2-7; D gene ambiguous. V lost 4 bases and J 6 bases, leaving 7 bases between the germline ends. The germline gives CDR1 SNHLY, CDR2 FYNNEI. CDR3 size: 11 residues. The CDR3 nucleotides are TGTGCCAGCAGTGCCGTTATCGAGCAGTACGTC. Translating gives CASSAVIEQYV.

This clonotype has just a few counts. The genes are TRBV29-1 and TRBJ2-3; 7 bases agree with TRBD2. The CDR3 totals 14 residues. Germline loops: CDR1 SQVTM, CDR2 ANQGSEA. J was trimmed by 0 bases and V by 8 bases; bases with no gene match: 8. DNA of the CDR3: TGCAGCTTGGGGGGGGGTTCAAGCACAGATACGCAGTATTTT. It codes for CSLGGGSSTDTQYF.

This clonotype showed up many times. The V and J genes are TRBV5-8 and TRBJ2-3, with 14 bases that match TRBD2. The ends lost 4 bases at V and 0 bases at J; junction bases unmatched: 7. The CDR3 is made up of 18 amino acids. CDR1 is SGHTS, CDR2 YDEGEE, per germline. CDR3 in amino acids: CASSMGLAGAASTDTQYF. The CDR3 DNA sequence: TGTGCCAGCAGCATGGGACTAGCGGGAGCGGCTAGCACAGATACGCAGTATTTT.

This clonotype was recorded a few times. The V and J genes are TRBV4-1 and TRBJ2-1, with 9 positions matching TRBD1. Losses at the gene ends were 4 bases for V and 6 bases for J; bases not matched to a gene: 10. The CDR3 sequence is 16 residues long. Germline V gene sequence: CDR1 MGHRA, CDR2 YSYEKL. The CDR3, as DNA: TGCGCCAGCAGCCGTACGGGACAGGGAATCAGCAATGAGCAGTTCTTC. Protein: CASSRTGQGISNEQFF.

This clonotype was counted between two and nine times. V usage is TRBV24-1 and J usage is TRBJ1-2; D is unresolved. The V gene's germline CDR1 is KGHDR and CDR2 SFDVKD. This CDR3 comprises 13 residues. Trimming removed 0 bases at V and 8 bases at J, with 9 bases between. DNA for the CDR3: TGTGCCACCAGTGATTTGTACGGTAGAGGCTACACCTTC. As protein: CATSDLYGRGYTF.

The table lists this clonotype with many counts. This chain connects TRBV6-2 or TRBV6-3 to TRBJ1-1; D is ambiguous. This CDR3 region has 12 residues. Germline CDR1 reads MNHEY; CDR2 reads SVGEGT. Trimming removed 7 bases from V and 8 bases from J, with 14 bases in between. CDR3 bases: TGTGCCAGCAAGGCCTGGGAAATAGAAGCTTTCTTT. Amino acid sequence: CASKAWEIEAFF.

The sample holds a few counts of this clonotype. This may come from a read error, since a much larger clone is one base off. CDR3 nucleotides: TGTGCCACCAGTGATTCATCGGACGTCACAGATACGCGGTATTTT. Translation gives CATSDSSDVTDTRYF. The chain recombines TRBV24-1 with TRBJ2-3; D is undetermined. Germline V gene sequence: CDR1 KGHDR, CDR2 SFDVKD. This CDR3 has 15 amino acids.

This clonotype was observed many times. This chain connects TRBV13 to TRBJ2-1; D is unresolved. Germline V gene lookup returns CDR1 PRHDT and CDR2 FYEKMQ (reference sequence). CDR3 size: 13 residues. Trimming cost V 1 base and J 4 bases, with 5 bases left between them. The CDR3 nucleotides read TGTGCCAGCAGCTTAGTGGTTTACAATGAGCAGTTCTTC. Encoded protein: CASSLVVYNEQFF. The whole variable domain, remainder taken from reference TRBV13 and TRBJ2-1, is AAGVIQSPRHLIKEKRETATLKCYPIPRHDTVYWYQQGPGQDPQFLISFYEKMQSDKGSIPDRFSAQQFSDYHSELNMSSLELGDSALYFCASSLVVYNEQFFGPGTRLTVL.

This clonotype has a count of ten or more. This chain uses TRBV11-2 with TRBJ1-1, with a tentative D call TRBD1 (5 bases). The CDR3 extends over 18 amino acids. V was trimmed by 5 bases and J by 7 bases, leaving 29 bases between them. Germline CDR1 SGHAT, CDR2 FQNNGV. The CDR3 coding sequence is TGTGCCAGCAGCACCCTGGGAATTCGGGGGACGAGGCACAATGAAGCTTTCTTT. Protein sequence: CASSTLGIRGTRHNEAFF.

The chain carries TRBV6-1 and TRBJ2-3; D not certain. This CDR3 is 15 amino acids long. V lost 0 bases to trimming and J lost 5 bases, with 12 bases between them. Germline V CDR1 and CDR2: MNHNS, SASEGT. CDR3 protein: CASSEAPRMQDTQYF. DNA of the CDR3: TGTGCCAGCAGTGAAGCTCCTAGGATGCAAGATACGCAGTATTTT.

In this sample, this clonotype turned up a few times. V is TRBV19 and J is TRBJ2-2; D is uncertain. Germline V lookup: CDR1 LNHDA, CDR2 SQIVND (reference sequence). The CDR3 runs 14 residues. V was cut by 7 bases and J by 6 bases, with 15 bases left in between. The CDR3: CASTPSTSSGELFF. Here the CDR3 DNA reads TGTGCCAGTACTCCCTCGACCAGCTCCGGGGAGCTGTTTTTT.

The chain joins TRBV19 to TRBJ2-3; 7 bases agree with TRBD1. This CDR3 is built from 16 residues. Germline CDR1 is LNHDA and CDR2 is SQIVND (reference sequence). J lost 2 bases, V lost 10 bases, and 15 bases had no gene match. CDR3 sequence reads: CATTSYRGPFTDTQYF. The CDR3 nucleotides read TGTGCCACCACATCCTACAGGGGTCCGTTCACAGATACGCAGTATTTT.

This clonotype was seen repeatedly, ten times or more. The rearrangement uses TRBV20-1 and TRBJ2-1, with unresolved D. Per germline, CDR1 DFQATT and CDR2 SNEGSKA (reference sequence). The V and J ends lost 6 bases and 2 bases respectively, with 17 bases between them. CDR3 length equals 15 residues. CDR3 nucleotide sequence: TGCAGTGCAAACCAAATGACGGAACCCTACAATGAGCAGTTCTTC. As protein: CSANQMTEPYNEQFF.

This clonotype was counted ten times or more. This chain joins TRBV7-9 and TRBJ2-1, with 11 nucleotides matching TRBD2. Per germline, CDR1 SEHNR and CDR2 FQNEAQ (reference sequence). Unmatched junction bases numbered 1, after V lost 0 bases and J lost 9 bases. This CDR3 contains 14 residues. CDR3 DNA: TGTGCCAGCAGCTTAGCCGGGACTAGCGGTGAGCAGTTCTTC. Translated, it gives CASSLAGTSGEQFF.

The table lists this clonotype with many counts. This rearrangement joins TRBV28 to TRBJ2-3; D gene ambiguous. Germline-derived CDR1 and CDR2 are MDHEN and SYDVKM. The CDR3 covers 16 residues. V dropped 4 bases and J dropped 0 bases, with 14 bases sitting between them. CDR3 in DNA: TGTGCCAGCAGTTCCCCCCTGGTGAGGAGCACAGATACGCAGTATTTT. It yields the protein CASSSPLVRSTDTQYF.

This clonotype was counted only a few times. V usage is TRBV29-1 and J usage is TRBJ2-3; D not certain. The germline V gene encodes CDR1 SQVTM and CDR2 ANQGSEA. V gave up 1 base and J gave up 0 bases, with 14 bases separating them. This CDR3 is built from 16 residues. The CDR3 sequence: CSVEVSWVPSTDTQYF. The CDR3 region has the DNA TGCAGCGTTGAAGTTTCGTGGGTCCCTAGCACAGATACGCAGTATTTT.

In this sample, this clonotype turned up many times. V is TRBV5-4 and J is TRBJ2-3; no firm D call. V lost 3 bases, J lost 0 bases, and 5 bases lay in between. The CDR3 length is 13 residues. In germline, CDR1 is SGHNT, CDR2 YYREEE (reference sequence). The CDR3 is CASSYPSTDTQYF. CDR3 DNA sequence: TGTGCCAGCAGCTACCCAAGCACAGATACGCAGTATTTT.